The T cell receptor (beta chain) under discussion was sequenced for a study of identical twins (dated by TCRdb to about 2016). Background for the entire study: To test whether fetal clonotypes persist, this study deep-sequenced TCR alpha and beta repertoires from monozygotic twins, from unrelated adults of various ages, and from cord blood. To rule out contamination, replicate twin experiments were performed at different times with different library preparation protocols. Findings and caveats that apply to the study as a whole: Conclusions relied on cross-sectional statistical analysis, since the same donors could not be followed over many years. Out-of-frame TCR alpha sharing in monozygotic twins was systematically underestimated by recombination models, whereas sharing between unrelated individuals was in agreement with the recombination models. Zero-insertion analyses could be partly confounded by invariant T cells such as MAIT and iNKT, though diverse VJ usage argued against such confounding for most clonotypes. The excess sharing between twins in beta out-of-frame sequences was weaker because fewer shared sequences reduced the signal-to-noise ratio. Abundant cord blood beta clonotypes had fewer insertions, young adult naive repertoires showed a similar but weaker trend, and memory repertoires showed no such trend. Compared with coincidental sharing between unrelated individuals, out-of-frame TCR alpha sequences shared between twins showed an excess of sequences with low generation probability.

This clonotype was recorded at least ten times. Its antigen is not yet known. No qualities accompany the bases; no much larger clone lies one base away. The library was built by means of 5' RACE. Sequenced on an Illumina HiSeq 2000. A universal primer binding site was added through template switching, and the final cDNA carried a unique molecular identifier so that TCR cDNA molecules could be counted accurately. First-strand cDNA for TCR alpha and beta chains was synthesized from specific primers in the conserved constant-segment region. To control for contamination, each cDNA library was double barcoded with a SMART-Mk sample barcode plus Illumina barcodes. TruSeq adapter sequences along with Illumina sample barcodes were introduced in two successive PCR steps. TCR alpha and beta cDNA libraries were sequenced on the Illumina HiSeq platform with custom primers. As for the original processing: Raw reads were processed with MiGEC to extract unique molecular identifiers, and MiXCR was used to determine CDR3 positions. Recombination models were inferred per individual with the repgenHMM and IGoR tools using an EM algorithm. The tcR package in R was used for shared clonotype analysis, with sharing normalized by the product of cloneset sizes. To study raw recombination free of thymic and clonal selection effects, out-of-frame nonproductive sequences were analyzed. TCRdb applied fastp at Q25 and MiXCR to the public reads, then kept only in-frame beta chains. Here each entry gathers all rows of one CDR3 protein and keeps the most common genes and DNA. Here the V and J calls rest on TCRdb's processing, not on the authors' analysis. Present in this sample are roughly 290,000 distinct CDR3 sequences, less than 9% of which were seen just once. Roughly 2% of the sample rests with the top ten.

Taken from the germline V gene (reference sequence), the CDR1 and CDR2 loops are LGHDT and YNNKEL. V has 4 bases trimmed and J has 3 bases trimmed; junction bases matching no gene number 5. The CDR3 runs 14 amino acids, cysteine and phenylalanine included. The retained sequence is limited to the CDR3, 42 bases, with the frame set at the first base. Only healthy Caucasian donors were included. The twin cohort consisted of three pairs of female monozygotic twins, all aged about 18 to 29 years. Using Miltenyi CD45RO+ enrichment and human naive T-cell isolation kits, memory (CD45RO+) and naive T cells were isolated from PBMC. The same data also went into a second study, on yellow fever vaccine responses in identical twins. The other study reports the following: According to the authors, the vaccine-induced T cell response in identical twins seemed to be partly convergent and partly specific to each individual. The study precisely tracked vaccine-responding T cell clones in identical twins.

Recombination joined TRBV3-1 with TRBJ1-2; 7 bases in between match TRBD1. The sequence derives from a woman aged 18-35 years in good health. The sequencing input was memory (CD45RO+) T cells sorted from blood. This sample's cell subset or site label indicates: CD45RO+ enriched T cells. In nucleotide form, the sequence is TGTGCCAGCAGCCGGGAGGGGGCCTACTATGGCTACACCTTC. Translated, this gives CASSREGAYYGYTF.